The rows below give T cell receptor beta chains drawn from one sample of a study of blood T cells in healthy people across ages. TCRdb reanalysed the 5' RACE reads using MiXCR and keeps one entry per CDR3 protein. The sample contains around 1,900,000 distinct CDR3 sequences, about two fifths of which appear only once. Material for sequencing was blood. These receptors were collected from a human donor in good health. The CDR3 runs from the conserved cysteine through the conserved F or W. A D gene is named only where the DNA matches it firmly. Expanded clones are given a class, and other clones once, few, many or no size at all.

.	few	TRBV20-1	TRBJ2-7	TGCAGTGCTAGAGGAGCTGGAGGGGGTGACTACGAGCAGTACTTC	CSARGAGGGDYEQYF
TRBD1	few	TRBV3-1	TRBJ2-1	TGTGCCAGCACTGGGACAGGGTACAATGAGCAGTTCTTC	CASTGTGYNEQFF
.	few	TRBV7-2	TRBJ1-2	TGTGCCAGCAGCGAAACCGGGGGGAACTATGGCTGCACCTTC	CASSETGGNYGCTF
.	few	TRBV5-1	TRBJ1-2	TGCGCCAGCAGATCAGCCTCTGGCTACACCTTC	CASRSASGYTF
TRBD2	few	TRBV5-4	TRBJ2-1	TGTGCCAGCAGCTTGCGTCGGCTAGCGGGGGGGACCTACAATGAGCAGTTCTTC	CASSLRRLAGGTYNEQFF
TRBD1	few	TRBV6-5	TRBJ2-2	TGTGCCAGCAGTTACTCGGCGACAGGGTGGGAATTGACCGGGGAGCTGTTTTTT	CASSYSATGWELTGELFF
.	.	TRBV11-3	TRBJ2-5	TGTGCCAGCAGCTTAGATGGGGGCAGGGCTGAGACCCAGTACTTC	CASSLDGGRAETQYF
.	.	TRBV3-1	TRBJ1-5	TGTGCCAGCAGCCGAGGGCGGCAGAGCAATCAGCCCCAGCATTTT	CASSRGRQSNQPQHF
.	few	TRBV29-1	TRBJ1-1	TGCAGCGTTGTTTCTCAGATTATGAACACTGAAGCTTTCTTT	CSVVSQIMNTEAFF
.	.	TRBV14	TRBJ2-5	TGTGCCACCTCGACGGGCTACCAAGAGACCCAGTACTTC	CATSTGYQETQYF
.	.	TRBV24-1	TRBJ2-1	TGTGCCACCAGTGCCGGGTACTCCTACAATGAGCAGTTCTTC	CATSAGYSYNEQFF
.	few	TRBV4-3	TRBJ2-3	TGCACCAGCAGCCAAGACGGTGACCCAGATACGCAGTATTTT	CTSSQDGDPDTQYF
TRBD2	few	TRBV4-3	TRBJ2-7	TGCGCCAGCAGCCAAGTGGCGGGGCAGGGAGGGTCCGAGCAGTACTTC	CASSQVAGQGGSEQYF
.	many	TRBV28	TRBJ2-4	TGTGCCAGCAGTTTGATAGCCAAAAACATTCAGTACTTC	CASSLIAKNIQYF
.	.	TRBV27	TRBJ2-6	TGTGCCAGCAGTTTAGGAGGGCCGGGAATGTACTCCTCTGGGGCCAACGTCCTGACTTTC	CASSLGGPGMYSSGANVLTF
.	.	TRBV5-1	TRBJ2-7	TGCGCCAGCAGCCGGGACCCCGACTACGAGCAGTACTTC	CASSRDPDYEQYF
TRBD1	.	TRBV2	TRBJ2-7	TGTGCCAGCAGGACAGGGGCCCTCTACGAGCAGTACTTC	CASRTGALYEQYF
.	.	TRBV6-6	TRBJ1-2	TGTGCCAGCAGTTACTCGATGGAGACTTATGGCTACACCTTC	CASSYSMETYGYTF
.	few	TRBV12-3/TRBV12-4	TRBJ1-1	TGTGCCAGCAGTTTAAGCCTTGGGTTCACTGAAGCTTTCTTT	CASSLSLGFTEAFF
TRBD1	.	TRBV28	TRBJ1-2	TGTGCCAGCAGTTTACGGTCTGGCAGGGGGGACTATGGCTACACCTTC	CASSLRSGRGDYGYTF
TRBD2	.	TRBV24-1	TRBJ2-3	TGTGCCACCAGTGATTTGCGGAACCGTCAGCGGGGGGGAGACACAGATACGCAGTATTTT	CATSDLRNRQRGGDTDTQYF
.	.	TRBV3-1	TRBJ1-5	TGTGCCAGCAGCCAAGTCCCCAATAGCAATCAGCCCCAGCATTTT	CASSQVPNSNQPQHF
.	few	TRBV6-5	TRBJ1-4	TGTGCCAGCAGTTACTCGAAGGGTGCAAAACTGTTTTTT	CASSYSKGAKLFF
.	.	TRBV12-3/TRBV12-4	TRBJ1-2	TGTGCCAGCAGTTTAGACGCGAGACAGCGAACTTATGGCTACACCTTC	CASSLDARQRTYGYTF
.	few	TRBV12-3/TRBV12-4	TRBJ2-3	TGTGCCAGCAGTTTTGGACGGAACATACGCACAGATACGCAGTATTTT	CASSFGRNIRTDTQYF
TRBD2	.	TRBV7-2	TRBJ2-3	TGTGCCAGCAGCCGAAAGCGGGGGCCCGGAGATACGCAGTATTTT	CASSRKRGPGDTQYF
.	few	TRBV15	TRBJ2-3	TGTGCCACCAGCAGAGATAAGACTAGTACAGATACGCAGTATTTT	CATSRDKTSTDTQYF
.	.	TRBV5-1	TRBJ2-1	TGCGCCAGCAGCTCCACAGGGCCCCAGTCCTACAATGAGCAGTTCTTC	CASSSTGPQSYNEQFF
.	.	TRBV3-1	TRBJ1-2	TGTGCCAGCGGCCAAGAGGTCGGACACTATGGCTACACCTTC	CASGQEVGHYGYTF
.	.	TRBV20-1	TRBJ1-1	TGCAGTGCTAGAGTTGCGGGGGACCAGAACACTGAAGCTTTCTTT	CSARVAGDQNTEAFF
.	.	TRBV5-1	TRBJ2-1	TGCGCCAGCACATTACTAGGCTACAATGAGCAGTTCTTC	CASTLLGYNEQFF
.	many	TRBV7-2	TRBJ2-1	TGTGCCAGCAGCCTACAGGTGGCCTACAATGAGCAGTTCTTC	CASSLQVAYNEQFF
TRBD2	.	TRBV24-1	TRBJ2-5	TGTGCCACCAGTGACCCGTTTCCAGGGAGGGCGCGAGAGACCCAGTACTTC	CATSDPFPGRARETQYF
TRBD1	few	TRBV29-1	TRBJ1-2	TGCAGCGTTGCTCGGACAGGGTGGGATGGCTACACCTTC	CSVARTGWDGYTF
.	.	TRBV12-3/TRBV12-4	TRBJ2-7	TGTGCCAGCAGCCTGGACCCGACCCGTTCTTACGAGCAGTACTTC	CASSLDPTRSYEQYF
.	once	TRBV9	TRBJ2-7	TGTGCCAGCAGCCCCAGGGAGGAATACGAGCAGTACTTC	CASSPREEYEQYF
.	.	TRBV3-1	TRBJ2-2	TGTGCCAGCAGCCCGCCGGGGCGGGGAAACACCGGGGAGCTGTTTTTT	CASSPPGRGNTGELFF
.	.	TRBV4-2	TRBJ1-2	TGTGCCAGCAGCCCCGGCCCTCCGGATGGCTACACCTTC	CASSPGPPDGYTF
.	few	TRBV20-1	TRBJ1-5	TGCAGTGCTAGGGAACCGGGACGGGTCAATCAGCCCCAGCATTTT	CSAREPGRVNQPQHF